This T cell receptor (beta chain) was found in a study of beta chain features in type 1 diabetes. The overall study: Roughly 110,000,000 sorted cells were examined across all samples. Study-level results: Within each of all four CD4+ subsets, Type 1 diabetes patients had TCRB CDR3s that were moderately but significantly shorter.

By way of CD45RO/CCR7/CD25/CD127/CD95/CD27, the CD4+ regulatory, stem cell-like memory, central memory and naive cells were sorted. This CDR3 has 15 residues. CDR1 and CDR2 (germline): SGDLS, YYNGEE. With 3 bases clipped from V and 6 bases from J, the junction kept 3 bases outside the gene matches. Reverse transcribing all isolated RNA meant expressed TCRB transcripts were sequenced. Naive, central memory and regulatory T cell samples yielded around 3.6 million reads on average. Profiling relied on immunoSEQ multiplex PCR, and the TCRdb table lists in-frame clones only, not all of them. The data contain over 120,000 clones, 9% to 9.5% of them singletons. About this clone itself: What it recognizes is unknown.

The material sequenced was central memory CD4+ T cells from blood. This sequence was found in a young man in good health. The genes are TRBV9 and TRBJ2-2; 12 bases match TRBD1. The CDR3 DNA follows: TGTGCCAGCAGCGGGGGGACAGGGGGCGCCGGGGAGCTGTTTTTT. Translated: CASSGGTGGAGELFF.